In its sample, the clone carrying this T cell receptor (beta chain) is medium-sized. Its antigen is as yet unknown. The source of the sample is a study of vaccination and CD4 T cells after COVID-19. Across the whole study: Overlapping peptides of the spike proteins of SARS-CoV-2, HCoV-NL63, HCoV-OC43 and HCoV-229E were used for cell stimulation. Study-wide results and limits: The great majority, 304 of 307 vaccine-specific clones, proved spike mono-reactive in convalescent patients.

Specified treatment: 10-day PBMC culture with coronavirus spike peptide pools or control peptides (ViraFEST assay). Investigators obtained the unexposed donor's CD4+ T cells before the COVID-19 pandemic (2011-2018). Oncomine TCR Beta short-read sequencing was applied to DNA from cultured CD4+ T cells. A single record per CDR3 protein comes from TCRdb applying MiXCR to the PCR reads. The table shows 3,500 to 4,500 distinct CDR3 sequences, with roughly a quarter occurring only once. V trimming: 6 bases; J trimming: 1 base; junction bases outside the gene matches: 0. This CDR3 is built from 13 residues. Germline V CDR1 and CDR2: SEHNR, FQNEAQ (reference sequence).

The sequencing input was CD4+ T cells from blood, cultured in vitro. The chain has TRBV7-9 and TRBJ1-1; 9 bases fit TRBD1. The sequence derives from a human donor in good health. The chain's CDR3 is CASRGQGNTEAFF. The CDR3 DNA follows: TGTGCCAGCAGGGGACAGGGGAACACTGAAGCTTTCTTT.